The sequence of this T cell receptor beta chain was determined in a study of shared clonotypes between healthy human individuals. Trimming removed 4 bases from V and 2 bases from J, with 12 bases in between. From germline, CDR1 is SGHVS and CDR2 FQNEAQ. The CDR3 sequence is 14 residues long. Repertoires were generated with immunoSEQ multiplex PCR, while TCRdb's copy carries only in-frame clones and drops some. The table records around 1.5 million clones, 95% to 99% of them present only once. The sequence derives from a young man in good health. The chain links TRBV7-8 to TRBJ2-7; D tentatively reads TRBD1 or TRBD2 (5 bases each). The sequenced sample consisted of naive CD4+ T cells sorted from blood. Subset reported: CD45RA+ positively selected. CDR3 loop: CASSSRDATYEQYF. The DNA of the CDR3 is TGTGCCAGCAGCTCAAGGGACGCAACCTACGAGCAGTACTTC.